This is a list of T cell receptor beta chains from one sample in a study of vaccination effects on CD4 cells after COVID-19. The table came from immunoSEQ multiplex PCR; TCRdb's copy has only in-frame clones and leaves some out. The sample gives 25,000 to 35,000 clones, around 74% of which show up once; around 14% is in the top ten. The antigens of these receptors remain unknown. Here the sequenced sample was CD4+ T cells from PBMCs cultured without peptide, taken after COVID-19 vaccination. These receptors were obtained from a human donor who received a COVID-19 vaccine. The CDR3 runs from the conserved cysteine through the conserved F or W. D genes are given only for firm matches. Some rows mark clone size as missing; the rest say once, few, many or name a class of expanded clone.

clone size	J gene	V gene	D gene	CDR3 protein	CDR3 DNA
NA	TRBJ2-1	TRBV20-1	NA	CSARRVYEQFF	TGCAGTGCTAGAAGGGTCTATGAGCAGTTCTTC
NA	TRBJ2-7	TRBV23-1	NA	CASSQEGLAYEQYF	TGCGCCAGCAGTCAAGAGGGGTTAGCCTACGAGCAGTACTTC
NA	TRBJ2-3	TRBV29-1	NA	CSAGAASTDTQYF	TGCAGCGCGGGGGCCGCTAGCACAGATACGCAGTATTTT
NA	TRBJ1-1	TRBV2	TRBD1	CASSAQGGTEAFF	TGTGCCAGCAGTGCACAGGGGGGCACTGAAGCTTTCTTT
NA	TRBJ1-5	TRBV3-1/TRBV3-2	NA	CASSQVNSQPQHF	TGTGCCAGCAGCCAAGTTAATAGTCAGCCCCAGCATTTT
NA	TRBJ2-3	TRBV24-1	NA	CATSSQDSTDTQYF	TGTGCCACCAGTTCCCAGGATAGCACAGATACGCAGTATTTT
few	TRBJ1-2	TRBV6-5	TRBD1	CASSYLQGVGYTF	TGTGCCAGCAGTTACTTACAGGGGGTTGGCTACACCTTC
once	TRBJ2-5	TRBV10-3	TRBD2	CAIRTSGGGETQYF	TGTGCCATCAGGACTAGCGGGGGCGGAGAGACCCAGTACTTC
NA	TRBJ1-3	TRBV4-3	NA	CASSQENTLSGNTIYF	TGCGCCAGCAGCCAAGAAAACACTTTATCTGGAAACACCATATATTTT
NA	TRBJ2-6	TRBV2	NA	CASSEAGLAIYSGANVLTF	TGTGCCAGCAGTGAAGCGGGCCTAGCGATCTACTCTGGGGCCAACGTCCTGACTTTC